This TCR beta chain was identified in a study of T-cell memory formation after mild COVID-19. The overall study: Clustering of TCRs was largely donor specific. The study, taken as a whole, reports: Prior to infection, memory already included some responding clones, suggesting cross-reactive memory joined.

From 5'RACE with constant-segment primers came TCR alpha and TCR beta cDNA libraries that carried sample barcodes and UMIs. TCRdb redid the calling of the 5' RACE reads with MiXCR, one entry per CDR3 protein. The sample lists nearly 110,000 distinct CDR3 sequences; 14% were seen once. Note on this clonotype: Antigen: not known.

The CDR3 contains 15 residues. Germline V gene lookup returns CDR1 SEHNR and CDR2 FQNEAQ (reference sequence). V lost 2 bases, J lost 5 bases, and 13 bases lay in between. This TCR was sampled from a man aged 18 to 29 who had mild COVID-19 (a few samples of this study predate the infection). Cell type and time point are not known. The sample comprised PBMCs or a T cell subset sorted from them (not recorded which). This rearrangement joins TRBV7-9 to TRBJ1-5; D might be TRBD1 (5 bases). The CDR3 loop reads CASSLSSRADQPQHF. The CDR3 DNA reads as TGTGCCAGCAGCTTATCTAGCAGGGCGGATCAGCCCCAGCATTTT.